The clone carrying this TCR beta chain was seen only a few times. With a J-beta primer mix and a sample-barcoded 5' primer, a second PCR ran about 7 to 12 cycles. In TCRdb, the 5' RACE reads were re-called with MiXCR into one record per CDR3 protein. Altogether approximately 830,000 distinct CDR3 sequences are present, 62% being singletons, with the ten largest covering 28%. The sample belongs to a study of blood T cells in healthy people across ages. Material: blood. The origin of this receptor is a young man in good health.

The CDR3 nucleotides read TGTGCCAGCAGCCAAGATCCGACAGGGGAGGGCTATGGCTACACCTTC. It specifies CASSQDPTGEGYGYTF. V is TRBV4-2 and J is TRBJ1-2, with 8 bases identical to TRBD1. Losses at the gene ends were 0 bases for V and 4 bases for J; bases not matched to a gene: 7. The CDR3 sequence is 16 residues long. CDR1 and CDR2 (germline): LGHNA, YNFKEQ.